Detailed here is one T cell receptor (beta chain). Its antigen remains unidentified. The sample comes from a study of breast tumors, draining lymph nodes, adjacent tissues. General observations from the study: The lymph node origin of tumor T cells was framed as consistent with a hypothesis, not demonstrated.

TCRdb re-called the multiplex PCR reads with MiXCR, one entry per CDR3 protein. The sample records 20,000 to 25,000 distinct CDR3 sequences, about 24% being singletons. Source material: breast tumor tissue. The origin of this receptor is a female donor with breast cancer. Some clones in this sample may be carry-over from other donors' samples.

CDR3: CASTPGTHTASYGYTF. The CDR3, as DNA: TGTGCCAGCACTCCCGGGACCCATACAGCCAGCTATGGCTACACCTTC. The chain has TRBV6-5 and TRBJ1-2, with D tentatively TRBD1 (5 bases). Germline V lookup: CDR1 MNHEY, CDR2 SVGAGI. The CDR3 runs 16 residues. Trimming left V 7 bases short and J 4 bases short, with 22 bases between.